Listed below are T cell receptor beta chains from one sample, sequenced in a study of vaccination effects on CD4 cells after COVID-19. The antigens of these receptors remain unknown. Data came from immunoSEQ multiplex PCR; TCRdb stores just in-frame clones and leaves some out. The sample holds around 30,000 clones, 70% seen once. This specimen was CD4+ T cells from PBMCs cultured without peptide, taken before COVID-19 vaccination. Receptor source: a human donor who received a COVID-19 vaccine. CDR3s include the opening cysteine and the closing phenylalanine or tryptophan. The D gene is left open where the match is weak. Size is stated for part of the rows, as once, few or many counts, or as a class when the clone is expanded.

DNA,CDR3,J,size,V,D
TGCGCCAGCAGCTCCCTTAGCGGGAGAAGAACAGATACGCAGTATTTT,CASSSLSGRRTDTQYF,TRBJ2-3,.,TRBV5-1,TRBD2
TGTGCCATCAGTGGGTGGGACAGGGGGCGGGAGAATGAGCAGTTCTTC,CAISGWDRGRENEQFF,TRBJ2-1,.,TRBV10-3,TRBD1
TGTGCCAGCAGCTTGGATGGGAAAAGGGGCGAAAAACTGTTTTTT,CASSLDGKRGEKLFF,TRBJ1-4,.,TRBV5-4,.
TGTGCCAGCAGCTTAGGTACTAGCGGGAGGGTGAATGAGCAGTTCTTC,CASSLGTSGRVNEQFF,TRBJ2-1,.,TRBV7-9,TRBD2
TGTGCCAGCAGTGACGTAGGGGGGAGCAATCAGCCCCAGCATTTT,CASSDVGGSNQPQHF,TRBJ1-5,.,TRBV2,.
TGTGCCAGCACCGGGACAGGGGTCTACGAGCAGTACTTC,CASTGTGVYEQYF,TRBJ2-7,once,TRBV12-3/TRBV12-4,TRBD1
TGTGCCAGTAGTAGACAGGGAGGACCCACCGGGGAGCTGTTTTTT,CASSRQGGPTGELFF,TRBJ2-2,.,TRBV27,.
TGTGCCAGCAGCCAAGGTTCAGGCTCGCACTATGGCTACACCTTC,CASSQGSGSHYGYTF,TRBJ1-2,.,TRBV3-1/TRBV3-2,.
TGTGCCAGCAACTCCATGGAGATAAACACTGAAGCTTTCTTT,CASNSMEINTEAFF,TRBJ1-1,.,TRBV7-9,.
TGTGCCATCAGTGTCCATAGCAATCAGCCCCAGCATTTT,CAISVHSNQPQHF,TRBJ1-5,.,TRBV10-3,.
TGTGCCAGTAGGATCCTAGCGGGGGGCCCAGATACGCAGTATTTT,CASRILAGGPDTQYF,TRBJ2-3,few,TRBV19,TRBD2
TGTGCCAGTAGTACTGGGACTAGCGGAACAGATACGCAGTATTTT,CASSTGTSGTDTQYF,TRBJ2-3,.,TRBV19,TRBD2
TGTGCCAGCAGCTGGAAAGGGTTGACTAGCGGGAGGGCCGTCGCAGATACGCAGTATTTT,CASSWKGLTSGRAVADTQYF,TRBJ2-3,.,TRBV7-8,TRBD2
TGCGCCAGCAGCCAAGTATTACTAGCGCGCCGTCTTGCTAGCACAGATACGCAGTATTTT,CASSQVLLARRLASTDTQYF,TRBJ2-3,.,TRBV4-1,TRBD2
TGTGCCAGCAGTGTAAGCTCCGCGGGGGGCACAGATACGCAGTATTTT,CASSVSSAGGTDTQYF,TRBJ2-3,.,TRBV6-1,TRBD2
TGTGCCAGCAGCGAGGGGGACAGTTTTAACTATGGCTACACCTTC,CASSEGDSFNYGYTF,TRBJ1-2,.,TRBV9,TRBD1
TGCGCCAGCAGCTTGGCCGGCGTAGAAGAGACCCAGTACTTC,CASSLAGVEETQYF,TRBJ2-5,.,TRBV5-1,.
TGTGCCAGTAGGAGACAGAGCAATCAGCCCCAGCATTTT,CASRRQSNQPQHF,TRBJ1-5,few,TRBV19,.